The clone carrying this T cell receptor beta chain was found a few times. Its antigen is unidentified. Individuals with ophthalmopathy presented a Clinical Activity Score of at least 3, a NOSPECS grade of at least 4 and a duration under 3 months. Clinical symptoms, serum thyroxine and TRAb, thyroid ultrasound and orbital computed tomography were used for the diagnoses. Fresh peripheral blood, around 9.3 ml, was the source of the PBMCs. These data come from a study of T cells in Graves' hyperthyroidism and ophthalmopathy. Study outcomes and limitations: Using 13 V-J features, a model discriminated ophthalmopathy from stable hyperthyroidism.

This CDR3 contains 15 residues. Germline CDR1 reads LNHDA; CDR2 reads SQIVND (reference sequence). Trimming stripped 4 bases from V and 4 bases from J, with 13 bases between. There were TCR beta CDR3 regions amplified from RNA transcripts. The TCR CDR3 first-round RT-PCR relied on the HTBI primer set. One entry per CDR3 protein results from TCRdb running MiXCR on the multiplex PCR reads. Of approximately 620,000 distinct CDR3 sequences in the sample, 15% to 20% were seen once. V gene TRBV19 combines with J gene TRBJ2-2, with unresolved D. This TCR derives from a woman in her 40s with Graves' ophthalmopathy. The sequenced sample consisted of blood. The CDR3 DNA is TGTGCCAGTAGTACCGGGTCACCAAGCACCGGGGAGCTGTTTTTT. It translates to CASSTGSPSTGELFF.